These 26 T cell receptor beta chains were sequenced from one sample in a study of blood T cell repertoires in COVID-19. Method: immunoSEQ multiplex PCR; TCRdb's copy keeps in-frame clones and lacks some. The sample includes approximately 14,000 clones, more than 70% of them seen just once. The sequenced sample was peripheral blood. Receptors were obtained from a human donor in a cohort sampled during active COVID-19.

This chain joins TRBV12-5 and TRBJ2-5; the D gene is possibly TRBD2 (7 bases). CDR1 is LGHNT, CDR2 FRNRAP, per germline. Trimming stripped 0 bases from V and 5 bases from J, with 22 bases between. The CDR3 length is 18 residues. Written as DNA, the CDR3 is TGTGCTAGTGGTTTGGTACTCCATAGCCGGGGGGCAGCGGAGACCCAGTACTTC. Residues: CASGLVLHSRGAAETQYF.

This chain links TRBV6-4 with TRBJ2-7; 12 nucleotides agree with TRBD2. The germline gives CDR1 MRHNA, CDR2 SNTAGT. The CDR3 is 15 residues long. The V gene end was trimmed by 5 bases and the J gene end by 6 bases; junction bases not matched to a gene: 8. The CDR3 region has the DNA TGTGCCAGCAGTTACCTAGCGGGAGGGCCTGGCGAGCAGTACTTC. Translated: CASSYLAGGPGEQYF.

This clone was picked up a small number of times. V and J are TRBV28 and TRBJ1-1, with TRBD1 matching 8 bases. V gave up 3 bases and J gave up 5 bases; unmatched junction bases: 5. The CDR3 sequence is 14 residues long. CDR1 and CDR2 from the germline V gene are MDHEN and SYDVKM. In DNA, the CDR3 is TGTGCCAGCAGTTTCCAGGGGGCGCCGACTGAAGCTTTCTTT. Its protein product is CASSFQGAPTEAFF.

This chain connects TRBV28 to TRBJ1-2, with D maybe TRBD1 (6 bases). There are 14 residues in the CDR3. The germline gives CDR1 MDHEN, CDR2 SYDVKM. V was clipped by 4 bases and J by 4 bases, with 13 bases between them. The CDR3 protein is CASSSTQGSYGYTF. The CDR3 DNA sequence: TGTGCCAGCAGTTCCACCCAGGGGAGCTATGGCTACACCTTC.

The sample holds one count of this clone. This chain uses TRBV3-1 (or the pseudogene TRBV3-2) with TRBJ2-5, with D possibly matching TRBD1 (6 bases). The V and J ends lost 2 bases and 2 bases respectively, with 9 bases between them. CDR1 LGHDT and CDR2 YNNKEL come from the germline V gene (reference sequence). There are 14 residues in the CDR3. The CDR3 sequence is CASSQPGTQETQYF. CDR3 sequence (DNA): TGTGCCAGCAGCCAACCCGGGACACAAGAGACCCAGTACTTC.

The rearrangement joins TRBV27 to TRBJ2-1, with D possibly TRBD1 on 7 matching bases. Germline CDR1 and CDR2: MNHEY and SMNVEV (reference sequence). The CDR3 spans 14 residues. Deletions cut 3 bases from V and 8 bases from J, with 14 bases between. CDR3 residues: CASSFGAGGHEQFF. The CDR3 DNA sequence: TGTGCCAGCAGTTTTGGGGCAGGGGGGCATGAGCAGTTCTTC.

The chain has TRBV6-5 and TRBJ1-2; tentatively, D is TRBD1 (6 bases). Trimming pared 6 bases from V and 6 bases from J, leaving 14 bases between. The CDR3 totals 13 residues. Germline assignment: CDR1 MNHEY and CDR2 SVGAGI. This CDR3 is CASSLQGFDGYTF. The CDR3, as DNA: TGTGCCAGCAGCCTACAGGGCTTTGATGGCTACACCTTC.

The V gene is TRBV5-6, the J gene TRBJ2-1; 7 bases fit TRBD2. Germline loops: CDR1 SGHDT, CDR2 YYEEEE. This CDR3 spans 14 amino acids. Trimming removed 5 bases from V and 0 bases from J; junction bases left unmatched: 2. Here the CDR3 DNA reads TGTGCCAGCAGTTTAGCGGGCTCCTACAATGAGCAGTTCTTC. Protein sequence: CASSLAGSYNEQFF.

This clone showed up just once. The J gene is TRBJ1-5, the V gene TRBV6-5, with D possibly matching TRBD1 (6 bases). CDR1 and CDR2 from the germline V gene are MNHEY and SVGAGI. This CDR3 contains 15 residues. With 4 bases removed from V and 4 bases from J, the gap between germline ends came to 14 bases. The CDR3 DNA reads TGTGCCAGCAGTTCGCGGACGGGGACAAATCAGCCCCAGCATTTT. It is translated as CASSSRTGTNQPQHF.

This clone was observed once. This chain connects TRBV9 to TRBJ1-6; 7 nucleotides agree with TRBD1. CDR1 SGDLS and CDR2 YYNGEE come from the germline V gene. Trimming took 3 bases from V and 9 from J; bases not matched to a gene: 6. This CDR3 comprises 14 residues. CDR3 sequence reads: CASSADRVASPLHF. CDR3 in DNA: TGTGCCAGCAGCGCCGACAGGGTGGCTTCACCCCTCCACTTT.

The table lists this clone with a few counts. CDR3 DNA: TGTGCCAGCAGCCCGGGACAGGGGGTTTCACCCCTCCACTTT. It is translated as CASSPGQGVSPLHF. The gene calls are TRBV7-8 and TRBJ1-6; 11 bases agree with TRBD1. V lost 5 bases to trimming and J lost 9 bases; unmatched junction nucleotides: 3. In germline, CDR1 is SGHVS, CDR2 FQNEAQ. The CDR3 totals 14 residues.

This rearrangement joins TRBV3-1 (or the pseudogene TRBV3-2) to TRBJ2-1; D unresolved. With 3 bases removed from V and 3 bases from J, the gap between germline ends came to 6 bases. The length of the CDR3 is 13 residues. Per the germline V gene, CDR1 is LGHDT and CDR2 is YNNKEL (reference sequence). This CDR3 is CASSHADYNEQFF. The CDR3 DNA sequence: TGTGCCAGCAGCCATGCAGACTACAATGAGCAGTTCTTC.

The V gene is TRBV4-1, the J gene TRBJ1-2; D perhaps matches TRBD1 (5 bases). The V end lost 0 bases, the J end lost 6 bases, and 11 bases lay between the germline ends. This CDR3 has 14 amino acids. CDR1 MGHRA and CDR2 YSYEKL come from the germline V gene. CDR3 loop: CASSQDWTSDGYTF. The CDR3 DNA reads TGCGCCAGCAGCCAAGATTGGACAAGCGATGGCTACACCTTC.

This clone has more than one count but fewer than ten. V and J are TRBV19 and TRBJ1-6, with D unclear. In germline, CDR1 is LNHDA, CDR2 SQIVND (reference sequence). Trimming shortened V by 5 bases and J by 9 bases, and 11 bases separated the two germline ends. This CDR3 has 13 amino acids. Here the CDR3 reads CASSDQEGSPLHF. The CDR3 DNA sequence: TGTGCCAGTAGTGACCAGGAAGGTTCACCCCTCCACTTT.

The CDR3 DNA follows: TGCGCCAGCAGCCAAGAAGCCCAGGGTAAAGCACCCCTCCACTTT. It specifies CASSQEAQGKAPLHF. The V and J genes are TRBV4-3 and TRBJ1-6, with a tentative D call TRBD1 (5 bases). V lost 0 bases, J lost 11 bases, and 14 bases lay in between. This CDR3 has 15 amino acids. Germline V gene lookup returns CDR1 LGHNA and CDR2 YSLEER.

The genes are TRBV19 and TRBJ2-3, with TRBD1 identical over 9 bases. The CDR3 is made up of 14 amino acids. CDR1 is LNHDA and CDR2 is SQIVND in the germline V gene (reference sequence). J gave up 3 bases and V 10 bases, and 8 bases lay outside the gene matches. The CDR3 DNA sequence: TGTGCCACTGGGACAGGGTTGGTAACAGATACGCAGTATTTT. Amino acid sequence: CATGTGLVTDTQYF.

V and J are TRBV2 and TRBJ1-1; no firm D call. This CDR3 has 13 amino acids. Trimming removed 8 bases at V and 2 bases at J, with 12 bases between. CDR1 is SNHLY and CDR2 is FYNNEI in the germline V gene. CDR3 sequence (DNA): TGTGCCAGCTATTCGGTAAGAAACACTGAAGCTTTCTTT. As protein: CASYSVRNTEAFF.

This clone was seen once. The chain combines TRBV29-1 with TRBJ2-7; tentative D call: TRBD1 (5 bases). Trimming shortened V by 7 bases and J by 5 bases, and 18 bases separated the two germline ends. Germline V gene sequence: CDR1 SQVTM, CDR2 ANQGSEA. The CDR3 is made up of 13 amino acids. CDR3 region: CSALTASDDEQYF. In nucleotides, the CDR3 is TGCAGCGCCCTGACAGCCAGCGATGACGAGCAGTACTTC.

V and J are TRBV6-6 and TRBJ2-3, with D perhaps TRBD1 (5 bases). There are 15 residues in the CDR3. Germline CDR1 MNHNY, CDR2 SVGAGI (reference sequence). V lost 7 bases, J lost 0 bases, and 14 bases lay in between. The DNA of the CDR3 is TGTGCCAGCAAAAATCTAGGGGCGAGCACAGATACGCAGTATTTT. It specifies CASKNLGASTDTQYF.

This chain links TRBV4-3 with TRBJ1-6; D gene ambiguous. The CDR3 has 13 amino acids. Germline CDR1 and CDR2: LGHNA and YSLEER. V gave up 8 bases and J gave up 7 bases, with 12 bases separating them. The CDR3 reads CASAEVSNSPLHF. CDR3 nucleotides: TGCGCCAGCGCTGAGGTCTCGAATTCACCCCTCCACTTT.

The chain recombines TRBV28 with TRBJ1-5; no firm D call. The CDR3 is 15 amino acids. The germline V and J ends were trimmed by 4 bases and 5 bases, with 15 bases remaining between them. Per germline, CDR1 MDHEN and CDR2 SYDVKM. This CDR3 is CASSSPGQSYQPQHF. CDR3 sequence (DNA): TGTGCCAGCAGTTCCCCTGGGCAGTCCTATCAGCCCCAGCATTTT. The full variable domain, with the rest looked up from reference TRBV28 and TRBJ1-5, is DVKVTQSSRYLVKRTGEKVFLECVQDMDHENMFWYRQDPGLGLRLIYFSYDVKMKEKGDIPEGYSVSREKKERFSLILESASTNQTSMYLCASSSPGQSYQPQHFGDGTRLSIL.

CDR3: CASTRLAASYEQYF. CDR3 sequence (DNA): TGCGCCAGCACACGACTAGCGGCCTCCTACGAGCAGTACTTC. The V gene is TRBV23-1, the J gene TRBJ2-7, with TRBD2 matching 9 bases. TRBV23-1 is reported as an ORF; its role is uncertain. The CDR3 extends over 14 amino acids. V dropped 7 bases and J dropped 0; count of bases not matched to a gene: 4.

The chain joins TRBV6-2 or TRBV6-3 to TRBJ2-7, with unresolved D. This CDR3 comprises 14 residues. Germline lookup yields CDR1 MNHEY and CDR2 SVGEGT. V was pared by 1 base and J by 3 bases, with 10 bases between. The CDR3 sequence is CASSYLSSFYEQYF. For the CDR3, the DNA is TGTGCCAGCAGTTACTTGAGTAGCTTCTACGAGCAGTACTTC.

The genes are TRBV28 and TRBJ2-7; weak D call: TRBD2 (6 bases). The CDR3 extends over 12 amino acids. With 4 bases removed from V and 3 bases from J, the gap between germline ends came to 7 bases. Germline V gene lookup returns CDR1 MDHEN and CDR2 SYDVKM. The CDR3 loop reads CASSSDYYEQYF. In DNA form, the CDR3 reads TGTGCCAGCAGTTCGGACTACTACGAGCAGTACTTC.

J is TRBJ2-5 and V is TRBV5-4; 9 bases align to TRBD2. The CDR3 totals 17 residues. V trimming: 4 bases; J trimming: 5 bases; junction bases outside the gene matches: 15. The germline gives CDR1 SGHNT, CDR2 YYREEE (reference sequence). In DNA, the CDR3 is TGTGCCAGCAGCACCACCCGCCCAGGGACTAGCAGGGAGACCCAGTACTTC. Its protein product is CASSTTRPGTSRETQYF.

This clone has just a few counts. The CDR3 nucleotides read TGTGCCAGCAGCTTGAGCCTAGAGGACCAAGAGACCCAGTACTTC. Its protein is CASSLSLEDQETQYF. V gene TRBV7-7 combines with J gene TRBJ2-5, with no clear D. This CDR3 contains 15 residues. V was shortened by 3 bases and J by 0 bases, with 11 bases between the two germline ends. Germline lookup yields CDR1 SSHAT and CDR2 FNYEAQ (reference sequence).